This T cell receptor beta chain appears in the sequencing data of a study of T cell responses to AZD1222 COVID-19 vaccine (dated by TCRdb to the early 2020s). Some background on the complete study: Because spike-specific TCR depth and breadth did not differ between the two schedules, AZD1222 recipients who got a second dose at roughly 4 weeks were pooled with those who got a second dose at roughly 12 weeks. TCR sequencing covered 233 trial participants: around 210 given two doses of AZD1222 and around 26 given two doses of MenACWY control vaccine. Trial participants were enrolled into age subgroups of 18-55, 56-69 and 70-plus years, which contained approximately 150, 28 and 58 TCR-sequenced participants, respectively.

The research as a whole found: Conclusions about previously exposed vaccinees are limited because only six or seven AZD1222 recipients were SARS-CoV-2 seropositive at baseline. A significant rise in spike-specific TCR breadth and depth was observed after two AZD1222 doses relative to day 0 and relative to MenACWY recipients. Because no day 14 peak-response samples were available, repertoires were characterized only after the peak T cell response. Participants were mostly white British and included more females than males, and it was suggested by the authors that clonal diversity may have been underestimated. In the small 56-69-year group, the increase in depth fell short of significance, most likely because of low power. CD4 TCRs associated with the vaccine covered the entire spike protein, and the dominant responses were in regions 160-218 and 743-854. Nearly half of unique spike-specific TCRs reportedly recognized epitopes outside regions mutated in the B.1.351 and B.1.1.7 variants.

The time point label here, explained by the study, means: baseline before first vaccination. Vaccinee samples came from UK trials COV001 and COV002, including a single-blind randomized controlled phase 2/3 trial of AZD1222 (ChAdOx1 nCoV-19) in healthy adults. For TCRbeta chain sequencing, PBMC samples were collected from trial participants at day 0 and at day 28 after the second dose. The CDR3 regions of human TCRbeta chains were analyzed by immunosequencing. The authors' analysis ran thus. Repertoire TCRs were matched against a reference library of SARS-CoV-2-specific TCRs generated with the MIRA antigen-specificity platform. Breadth was defined as the fraction of unique TCRs that were SARS-CoV-2-associated. Depth was defined as the fraction of total T cells that were SARS-CoV-2-associated. Using the MIRA data, each spike-specific TCR was mapped to the spike region that the TCR reacts to and placed in a CD4 or CD8 class. Log10-transformed breadth and depth values were compared by one-way ANOVA with Sidak's multiple comparisons tests. This immuneACCESS table, as held by TCRdb, lists in-frame sequences with V and J called but not all clones. Of the missing ones, under half trace to an unresolved V gene in checked studies; the others have no known cause. V, J and clone size derive from that table, while D and trimming were established from the DNA sequence. The sample profile shows under 95,000 clones; approximately 86% of them were found once. The ten largest make up approximately 7.9% of the sample.

About this clone: The target of this receptor is not known. The input lacks base qualities; no much larger clone sits a single base away.

V and J are trimmed by 5 bases and 7 bases, and the gene matches miss 8 bases of the junction. CDR1 and CDR2 (SGHTA, FQGNSA) derive from the germline V gene. There are 15 amino acids in the CDR3, from cysteine to phenylalanine inclusive. Solely the CDR3 DNA is kept, with 45 bases framed from the first base. This receptor was identified in an adult in good health. This sequence uses TRBV7-2 and TRBJ2-2; 9 bases in the junction line up with TRBD1. The source was peripheral blood, collected on day 0 of AZD1222 vaccination. The DNA reads as follows: TGTGCCAGCAGCCCCAGACAGGGGGGTCACGGGGAGCTGTTTTTT. It translates as CASSPRQGGHGELFF.